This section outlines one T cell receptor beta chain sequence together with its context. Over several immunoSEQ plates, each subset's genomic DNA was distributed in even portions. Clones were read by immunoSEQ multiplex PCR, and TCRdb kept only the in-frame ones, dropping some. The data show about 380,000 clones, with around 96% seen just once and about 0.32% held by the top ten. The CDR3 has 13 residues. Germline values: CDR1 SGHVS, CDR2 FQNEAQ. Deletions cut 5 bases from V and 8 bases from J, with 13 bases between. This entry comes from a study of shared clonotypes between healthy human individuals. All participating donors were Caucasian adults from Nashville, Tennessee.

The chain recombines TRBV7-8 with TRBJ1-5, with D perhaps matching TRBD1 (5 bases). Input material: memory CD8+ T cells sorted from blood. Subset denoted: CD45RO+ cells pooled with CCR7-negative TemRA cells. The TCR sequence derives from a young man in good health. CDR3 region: CASSPRPGEPQHF. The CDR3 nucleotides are TGTGCCAGCAGCCCACGCCCGGGGGAGCCCCAGCATTTT.